This T cell receptor beta chain originates from a study of CD8 T cells in Susac syndrome. The V gene end was trimmed by 6 bases and the J gene end by 4 bases; junction bases not matched to a gene: 6. The CDR3 loop spans 14 amino acids. CDR1 SNHLY and CDR2 FYNNEI come from the germline V gene. RNA amounts of roughly 0.45 to 1 ug underwent reverse transcription with random hexamers. TCRdb re-called the immunoSEQ multiplex PCR reads through MiXCR, storing one row per CDR3 protein. Of some 75,000 distinct CDR3 sequences listed, 90% to 95% are singletons. This chain links TRBV2 with TRBJ1-5; 7 bases are shared with TRBD1. What was sequenced was CD8+ T cells from PBMCs. The sequence came from a human donor with Susac syndrome. CDR3 sequence reads: CASRGDSFNQPQHF. CDR3 DNA sequence: TGTGCCAGCAGGGGGGACAGTTTTAATCAGCCCCAGCATTTT.